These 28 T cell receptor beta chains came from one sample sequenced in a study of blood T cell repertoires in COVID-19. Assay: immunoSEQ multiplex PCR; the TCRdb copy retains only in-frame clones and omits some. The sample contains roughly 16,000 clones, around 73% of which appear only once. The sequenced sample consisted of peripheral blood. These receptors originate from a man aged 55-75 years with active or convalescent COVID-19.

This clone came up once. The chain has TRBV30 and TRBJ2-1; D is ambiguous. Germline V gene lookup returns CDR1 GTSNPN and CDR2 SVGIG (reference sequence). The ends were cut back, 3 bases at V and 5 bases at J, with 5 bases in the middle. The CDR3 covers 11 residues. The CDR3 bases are TGTGCCTGGAGCCTTAACAATGAGCAGTTCTTC. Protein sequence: CAWSLNNEQFF.

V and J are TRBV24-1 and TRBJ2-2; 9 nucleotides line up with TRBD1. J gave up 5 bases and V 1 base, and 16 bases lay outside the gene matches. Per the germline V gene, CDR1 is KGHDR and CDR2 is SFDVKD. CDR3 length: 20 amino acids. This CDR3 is CATSDFFLSRGTGRTGELFF. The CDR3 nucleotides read TGTGCCACCAGTGATTTCTTTCTTTCAAGGGGGACAGGGAGGACCGGGGAGCTGTTTTTT.

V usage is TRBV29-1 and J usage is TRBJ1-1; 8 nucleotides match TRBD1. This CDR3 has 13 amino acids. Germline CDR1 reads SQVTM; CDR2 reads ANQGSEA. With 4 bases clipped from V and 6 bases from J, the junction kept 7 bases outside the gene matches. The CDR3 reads CSVGRTGSPEAFF. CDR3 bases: TGCAGCGTTGGGAGGACAGGGAGCCCTGAAGCTTTCTTT.

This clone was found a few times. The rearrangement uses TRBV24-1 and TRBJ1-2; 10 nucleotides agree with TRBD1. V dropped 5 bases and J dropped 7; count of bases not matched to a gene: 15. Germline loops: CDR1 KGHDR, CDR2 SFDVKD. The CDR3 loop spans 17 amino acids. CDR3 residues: CATSGSGTGVGRVGYTF. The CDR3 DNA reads TGTGCCACCAGTGGATCCGGGACAGGGGTCGGAAGGGTTGGCTACACCTTC.

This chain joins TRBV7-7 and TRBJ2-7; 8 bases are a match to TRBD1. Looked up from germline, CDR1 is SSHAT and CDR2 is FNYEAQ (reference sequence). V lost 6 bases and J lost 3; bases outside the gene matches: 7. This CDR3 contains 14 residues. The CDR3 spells CASSPDRGGYEQYF. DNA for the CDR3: TGTGCCAGCAGTCCAGACAGGGGTGGCTACGAGCAGTACTTC.

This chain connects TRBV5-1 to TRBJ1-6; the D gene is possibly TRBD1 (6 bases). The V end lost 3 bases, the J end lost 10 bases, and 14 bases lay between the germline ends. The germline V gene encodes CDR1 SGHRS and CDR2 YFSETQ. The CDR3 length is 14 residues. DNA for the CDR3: TGCGCCAGCAGCTCCAGGGGAGGGCAATCACCCCTCCACTTT. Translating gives CASSSRGGQSPLHF.

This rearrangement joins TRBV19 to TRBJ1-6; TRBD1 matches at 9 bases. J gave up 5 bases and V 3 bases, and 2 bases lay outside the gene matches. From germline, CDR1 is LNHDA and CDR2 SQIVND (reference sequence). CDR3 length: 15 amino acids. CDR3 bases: TGTGCCAGTAGTATGGGACAGGGACATAATTCACCCCTCCACTTT. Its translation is CASSMGQGHNSPLHF.

The CDR3 region has the DNA TGTGCCAGCAGCGGGGACAGTCAAGAGACCCAGTACTTC. This encodes CASSGDSQETQYF. V usage is TRBV2 and J usage is TRBJ2-5; 7 bases align to TRBD1. V lost 6 bases and J lost 2; bases outside the gene matches: 3. This CDR3 region has 13 residues. Germline V CDR1 and CDR2: SNHLY, FYNNEI.

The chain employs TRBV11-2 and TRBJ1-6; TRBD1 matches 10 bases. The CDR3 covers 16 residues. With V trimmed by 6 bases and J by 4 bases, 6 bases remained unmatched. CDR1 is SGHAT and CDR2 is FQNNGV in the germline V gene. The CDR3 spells CASRAGQGDYNSPLHF. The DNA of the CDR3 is TGTGCCAGCAGGGCCGGACAGGGGGATTATAATTCACCCCTCCACTTT.

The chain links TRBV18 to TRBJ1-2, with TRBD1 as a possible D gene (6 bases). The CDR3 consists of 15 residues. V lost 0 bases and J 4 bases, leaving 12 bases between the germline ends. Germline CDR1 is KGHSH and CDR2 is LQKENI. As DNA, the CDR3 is TGTGCCAGCTCACCACCAGGACAGATACCCTATGGCTACACCTTC. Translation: CASSPPGQIPYGYTF.

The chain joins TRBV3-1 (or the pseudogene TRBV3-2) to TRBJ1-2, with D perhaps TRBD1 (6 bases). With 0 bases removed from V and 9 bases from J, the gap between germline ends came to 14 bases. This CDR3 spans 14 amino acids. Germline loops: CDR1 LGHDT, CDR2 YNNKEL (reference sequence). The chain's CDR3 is CASSQDLNRDSYTF. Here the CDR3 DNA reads TGTGCCAGCAGCCAAGATCTAAACAGGGACAGCTACACCTTC.

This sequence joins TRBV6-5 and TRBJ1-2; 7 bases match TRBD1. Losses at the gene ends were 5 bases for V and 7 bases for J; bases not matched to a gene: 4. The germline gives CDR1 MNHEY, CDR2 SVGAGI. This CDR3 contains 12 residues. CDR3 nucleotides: TGTGCCAGCAGTCCTCACAGGGGTGGCTACACCTTC. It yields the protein CASSPHRGGYTF.

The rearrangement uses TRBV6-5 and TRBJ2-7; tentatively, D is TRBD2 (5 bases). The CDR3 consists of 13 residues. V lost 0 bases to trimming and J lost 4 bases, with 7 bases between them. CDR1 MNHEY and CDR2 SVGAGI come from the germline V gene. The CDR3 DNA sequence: TGTGCCAGCAGTTACTCAACGGGATACGAGCAGTACTTC. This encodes CASSYSTGYEQYF.

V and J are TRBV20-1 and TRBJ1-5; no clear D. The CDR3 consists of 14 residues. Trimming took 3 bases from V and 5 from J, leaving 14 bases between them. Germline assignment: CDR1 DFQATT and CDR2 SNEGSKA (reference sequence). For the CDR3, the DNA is TGCAGTGCTAGTATCCGGTCAAGAGATCAGCCCCAGCATTTT. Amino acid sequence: CSASIRSRDQPQHF.

The CDR3 nucleotides read TGCGCCAGCCCGGGGGGCGGGGACACTGAAGCTTTCTTT. Encoded protein: CASPGGGDTEAFF. This rearrangement joins TRBV23-1 to TRBJ1-1; possible D gene TRBD1, 6 bases. TRBV23-1 is treated as an ORF (open reading frame) with a function not yet certain. This CDR3 has 13 amino acids. The germline V and J ends were trimmed by 8 bases and 3 bases, with 13 bases remaining between them.

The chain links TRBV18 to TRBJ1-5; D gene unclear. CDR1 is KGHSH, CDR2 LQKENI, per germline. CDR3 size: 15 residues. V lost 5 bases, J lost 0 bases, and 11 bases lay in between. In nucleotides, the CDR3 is TGTGCCAGCTCATGGGAGACGGATAGCAATCAGCCCCAGCATTTT. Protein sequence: CASSWETDSNQPQHF. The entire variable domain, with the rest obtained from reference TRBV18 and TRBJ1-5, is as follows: NAGVMQNPRHLVRRRGQEARLRCSPMKGHSHVYWYRQLPEEGLKFMVYLQKENIIDESGMPKERFSAEFPKEGPSILRIQQVVRGDSAAYFCASSWETDSNQPQHFGDGTRLSIL.

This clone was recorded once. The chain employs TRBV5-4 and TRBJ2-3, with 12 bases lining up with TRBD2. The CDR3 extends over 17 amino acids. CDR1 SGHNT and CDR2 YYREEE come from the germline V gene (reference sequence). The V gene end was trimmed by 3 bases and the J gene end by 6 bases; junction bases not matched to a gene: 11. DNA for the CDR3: TGTGCCAGCAGCTCCACCACTAGCGGGAGGCCCCACGATACGCAGTATTTT. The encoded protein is CASSSTTSGRPHDTQYF.

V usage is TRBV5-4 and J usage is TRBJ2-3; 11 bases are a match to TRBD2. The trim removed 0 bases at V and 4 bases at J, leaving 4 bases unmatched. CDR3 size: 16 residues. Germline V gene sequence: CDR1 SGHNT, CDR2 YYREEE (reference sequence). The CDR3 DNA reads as TGTGCCAGCAGCTTGGTAGCGGGGGGGCCCGCAGATACGCAGTATTTT. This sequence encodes CASSLVAGGPADTQYF.

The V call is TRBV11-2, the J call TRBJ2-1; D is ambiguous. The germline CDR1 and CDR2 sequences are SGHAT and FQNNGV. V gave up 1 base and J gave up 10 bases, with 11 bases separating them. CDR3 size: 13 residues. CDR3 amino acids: CASSLGAVGEQFF. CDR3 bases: TGTGCCAGCAGCTTAGGGGCCGTTGGGGAGCAGTTCTTC. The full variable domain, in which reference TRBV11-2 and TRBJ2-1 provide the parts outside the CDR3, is EAGVAQSPRYKIIEKRQSVAFWCNPISGHATLYWYQQILGQGPKLLIQFQNNGVVDDSQLPKDRFSAERLKGVDSTLKIQPAKLEDSAVYLCASSLGAVGEQFFGPGTRLTVL.

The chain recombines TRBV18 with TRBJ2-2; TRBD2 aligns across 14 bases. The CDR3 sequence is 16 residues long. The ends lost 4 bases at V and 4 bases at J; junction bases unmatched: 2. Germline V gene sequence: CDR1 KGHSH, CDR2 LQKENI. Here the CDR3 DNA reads TGTGCCAGCTCACGGGGACTAGCGGGAGTCACCGGGGAGCTGTTTTTT. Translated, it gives CASSRGLAGVTGELFF.

The CDR3 coding sequence is TGTGCCAGCAACTACGGGAGGGCCGCAGATACGCAGTATTTT. This codes for CASNYGRAADTQYF. The genes are TRBV11-3 and TRBJ2-3, with 8 bases aligning to TRBD2. Germline CDR1 SGHNT, CDR2 YENEEA. Trimming took 7 bases from V and 4 from J; bases not matched to a gene: 7. CDR3 length: 14 amino acids. Full variable domain (remainder filled in from reference TRBV11-3 and TRBJ2-3): EAGVVQSPRYKIIEKKQPVAFWCNPISGHNTLYWYLQNLGQGPELLIRYENEEAVDDSQLPKDRFSAERLKGVDSTLKIQPAELGDSAVYLCASNYGRAADTQYFGPGTRLTVL.

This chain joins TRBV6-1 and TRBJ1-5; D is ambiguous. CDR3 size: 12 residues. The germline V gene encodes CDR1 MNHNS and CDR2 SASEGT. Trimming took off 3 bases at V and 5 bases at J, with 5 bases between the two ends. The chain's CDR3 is CASSDGDQPQHF. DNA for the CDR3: TGTGCCAGCAGTGACGGGGATCAGCCCCAGCATTTT.

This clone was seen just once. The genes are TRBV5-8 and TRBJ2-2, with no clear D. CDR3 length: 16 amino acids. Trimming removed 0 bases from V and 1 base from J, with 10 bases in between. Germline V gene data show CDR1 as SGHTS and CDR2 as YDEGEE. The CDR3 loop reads CASSLGQFLNTGELFF. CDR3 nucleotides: TGTGCCAGCAGCTTGGGGCAATTCCTGAACACCGGGGAGCTGTTTTTT.

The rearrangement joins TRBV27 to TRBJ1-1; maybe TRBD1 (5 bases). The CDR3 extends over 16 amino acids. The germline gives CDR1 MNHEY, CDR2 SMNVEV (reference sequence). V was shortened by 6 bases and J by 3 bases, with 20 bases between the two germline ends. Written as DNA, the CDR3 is TGTGCCAGCAGCCCAGGGCGGCGTAGGGCGTACACTGAAGCTTTCTTT. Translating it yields CASSPGRRRAYTEAFF.

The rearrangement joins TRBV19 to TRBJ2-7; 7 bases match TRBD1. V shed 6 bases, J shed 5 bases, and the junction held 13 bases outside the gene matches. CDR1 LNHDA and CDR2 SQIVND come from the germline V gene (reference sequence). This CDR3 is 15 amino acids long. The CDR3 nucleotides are TGTGCCAGTAGGATCCAGGGGGAAGTTTCCGACGAGCAGTACTTC. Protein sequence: CASRIQGEVSDEQYF. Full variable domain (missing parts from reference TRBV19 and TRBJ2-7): DGGITQSPKYLFRKEGQNVTLSCEQNLNHDAMYWYRQDPGQGLRLIYYSQIVNDFQKGDIAEGYSVSREKKESFPLTVTSAQKNPTAFYLCASRIQGEVSDEQYFGPGTRLTVT.

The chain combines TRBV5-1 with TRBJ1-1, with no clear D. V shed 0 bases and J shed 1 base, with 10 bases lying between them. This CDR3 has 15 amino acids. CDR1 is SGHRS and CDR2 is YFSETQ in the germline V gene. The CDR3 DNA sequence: TGCGCCAGCAGCTTGGGGCGCGAGGGGAACACTGAAGCTTTCTTT. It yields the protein CASSLGREGNTEAFF.

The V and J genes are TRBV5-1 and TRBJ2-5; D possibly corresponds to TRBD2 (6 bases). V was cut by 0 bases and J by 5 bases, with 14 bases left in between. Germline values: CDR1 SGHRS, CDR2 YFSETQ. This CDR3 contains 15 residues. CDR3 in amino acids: CASSLGGDRVETQYF. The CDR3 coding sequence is TGCGCCAGCAGCTTGGGGGGGGATCGGGTGGAGACCCAGTACTTC.

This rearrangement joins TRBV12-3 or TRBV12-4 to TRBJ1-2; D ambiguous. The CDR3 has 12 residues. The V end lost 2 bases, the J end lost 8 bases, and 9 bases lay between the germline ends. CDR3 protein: CASSLSGPGYTF. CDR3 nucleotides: TGTGCCAGCAGTTTAAGCGGCCCAGGCTACACCTTC.